Listed below are T cell receptor beta chains from one sample, sequenced in a study of CD8+ T cells in alopecia areata. Clones were read by immunoSEQ multiplex PCR, and TCRdb kept only the in-frame ones, dropping some. Among some 120,000 clones listed, around three fifths were seen once. The specimen comprised CD4+ T cells sorted from blood, sampled at week 0. These TCRs come from a human donor with alopecia areata. The CDR3 runs from the conserved cysteine through the conserved F or W. A D gene is named only where the DNA matches it firmly. Clone size is shown for a subset of rows, as once, few, many or a class of expanded clone.

clone_size j_call v_call d_call cdr3_nt cdr3_aa
- TRBJ2-3 TRBV4-1 - TGCGCCAGCAGCCAGGGGGCTGGTGACACAGATACGCAGTATTTT CASSQGAGDTDTQYF
- TRBJ2-3 TRBV5-1 TRBD1 TGCGCCAGCAGCAGAGGGACAGGGTCAGATACGCAGTATTTT CASSRGTGSDTQYF
- TRBJ1-1 TRBV28 TRBD1 TGTGCCAGCCCGGGACAGGGTCAGACTGAAGCTTTCTTT CASPGQGQTEAFF
- TRBJ2-5 TRBV19 TRBD2 TGTGCCAGTAGTTTGACTAGCGGACAGTACCAAGAGACCCAGTACTTC CASSLTSGQYQETQYF
- TRBJ1-2 TRBV6-5 TRBD1 TGTGCCAGTGGGACAGAAGTACAGGGCTACACCTTC CASGTEVQGYTF
- TRBJ2-1 TRBV4-3 TRBD2 TGCGCCAGCAGCCAAGAGTTAGCGGGAGGTGGGAATGAGCAGTTCTTC CASSQELAGGGNEQFF
- TRBJ2-7 TRBV2 - TGTGCCAGCAGAGAGTACGGAGAGCAGTACTTC CASREYGEQYF
- TRBJ2-7 TRBV5-1 - TGCGCCAGCAGCTTGAATCGTGAGTCCTACGAGCAGTACTTC CASSLNRESYEQYF
- TRBJ2-1 TRBV4-2 TRBD2 TGTGCCAGCACCTTAGCGGGGGCCTTCTCCTACAATGAGCAGTTCTTC CASTLAGAFSYNEQFF
- TRBJ2-3 TRBV7-2 TRBD2 TGTGCCAGCAGCCCGGGACTAGCGGGGAGCACAGATACGCAGTATTTT CASSPGLAGSTDTQYF
- TRBJ2-1 TRBV25-1 TRBD1 TGTGCCAGCAGTGAACCCCGGACAGGTTGGGATGAGCAGTTCTTC CASSEPRTGWDEQFF
once TRBJ1-5 TRBV30 - TGTGCCTGGACCAACAGGGTAGATCAGCCCCAGCATTTT CAWTNRVDQPQHF
- TRBJ2-6 TRBV28 - TGTGCCAGCAGTTTGGGGCCCTTTGGGGCCAACGTCCTGACTTTC CASSLGPFGANVLTF
- TRBJ1-2 TRBV11-2 TRBD1 TGTGCCAGCAGCCCTGGGACAGGGGCAGGCTACACCTTC CASSPGTGAGYTF
- TRBJ1-1 TRBV5-1 TRBD1 TGCGCCAGCAGTCGGACAGGGCCCTCTGAAGCTTTCTTT CASSRTGPSEAFF
many TRBJ2-1 TRBV19 TRBD2 TGTGCCAGTAGTACCCAGACTAGCGGGGGGTACAATGAGCAGTTCTTC CASSTQTSGGYNEQFF
- TRBJ2-2 TRBV5-1 - TGCGCCAGCAGCTTTGACACGGGGAACACCGGGGAGCTGTTTTTT CASSFDTGNTGELFF
- TRBJ2-3 TRBV7-8 TRBD2 TGTGCCAGCAGCCCAACTAGCGGGTACACAGATACGCAGTATTTT CASSPTSGYTDTQYF
- TRBJ2-2 TRBV9 TRBD2 TGTGCCAGCAGCGTAGTGACTAGCGGGGGCACCGGGGAGCTGTTTTTT CASSVVTSGGTGELFF
- TRBJ1-5 TRBV19 TRBD1 TGTGCCAGTAGTATAGGACAGGGCGGCCAGCCCCAGCATTTT CASSIGQGGQPQHF
- TRBJ2-5 TRBV7-9 - TGTGCCAGCAGCGTTACAGGGTCAGGGACCCAGTACTTC CASSVTGSGTQYF
- TRBJ1-1 TRBV5-1 - TGCGCCAGCAGCTTTGTGGACATGAACACTGAAGCTTTCTTT CASSFVDMNTEAFF
- TRBJ1-1 TRBV7-2 - TGTGCCAGCAGCGTGGCCCTTACAGCGTTGAACACTGAAGCTTTCTTT CASSVALTALNTEAFF
few TRBJ1-2 TRBV6-5 TRBD1 TGTGCCAGCAGTCGGACAGGCGGGAACTATGGCTACACCTTC CASSRTGGNYGYTF
few TRBJ2-7 TRBV6-5 TRBD1 TGTGCCAGCAGTCGGGACAGGGGGTCCGAGCAGTACTTC CASSRDRGSEQYF
- TRBJ1-1 TRBV9 - TGTGCCAGCAGCGGTACCTACGGGGATGAAGCTTTCTTT CASSGTYGDEAFF
- TRBJ1-6 TRBV7-9 - TGTGCCAGCGTCCCTATGACGGGTGAAAGTTCACCCCTCCACTTT CASVPMTGESSPLHF
- TRBJ2-1 TRBV7-9 TRBD2 TGTGCCAGCAGCCATACTAGCGTCAAATACAATGAGCAGTTCTTC CASSHTSVKYNEQFF
- TRBJ2-5 TRBV19 - TGTGCCAGTAGTATACGAGAGACCCAGTACTTC CASSIRETQYF
- TRBJ2-5 TRBV14 - TGTGCCAGCAGCCATATGGCCATCCCGGAGACCCAGTACTTC CASSHMAIPETQYF
- TRBJ2-7 TRBV19 - TGTGCCAGTAGTCGGGGGGGACAGGCAGGCTACGAGCAGTACTTC CASSRGGQAGYEQYF
once TRBJ2-7 TRBV30 - TGTGCCTGGAGTGATGGCATTGGGTACGAGCAGTACTTC CAWSDGIGYEQYF
- TRBJ1-1 TRBV5-1 - TGCGCCAGCAGCTTGGGCCCGTCCAGGGGGAACACTGAAGCTTTCTTT CASSLGPSRGNTEAFF
- TRBJ1-1 TRBV4-1 TRBD1 TGCGCCAGCAGCCAAGAGGACAGGGACGACACTGAAGCTTTCTTT CASSQEDRDDTEAFF
- TRBJ1-5 TRBV19 TRBD1 TGTGCCAGTAGTATGGGACAGGGACTATTGAATCAGCCCCAGCATTTT CASSMGQGLLNQPQHF
- TRBJ1-2 TRBV25-1 - TGTGCCAGCAGTCGGGACTGGTCCTATGGCTACACCTTC CASSRDWSYGYTF
- TRBJ2-3 TRBV29-1 TRBD2 TGCAGCGTTGAAGTTACCGAGAAACTAGCGGGAATAACAGATACGCAGTATTTT CSVEVTEKLAGITDTQYF
- TRBJ1-5 TRBV19 - TGTGCCAGTAGTATTCGGTATCAGCCCCAGCATTTT CASSIRYQPQHF
- TRBJ2-2 TRBV4-1 TRBD2 TGCGCCAGCAGCACAAGCGGGGGGCCGCACACCGGGGAGCTGTTTTTT CASSTSGGPHTGELFF
few TRBJ1-5 TRBV6-1 - TGTGCCAGCAGACAGAACAACAATCAGCCCCAGCATTTT CASRQNNNQPQHF
- TRBJ2-7 TRBV7-2 TRBD2 TGTGCCAGCAGCTTAGAGCGGGGGAGGTTCTACGAGCAGTACTTC CASSLERGRFYEQYF
- TRBJ2-5 TRBV5-6 TRBD2 TGTGCCAGCAGCAGAGTAGCGGGAGAGGGTGAGACCCAGTACTTC CASSRVAGEGETQYF
once TRBJ1-1 TRBV29-1 TRBD1 TGCAGCGTCGCGACAGGGGCCGACACTGAAGCTTTCTTT CSVATGADTEAFF
- TRBJ2-5 TRBV4-1 TRBD2 TGCGCCAGCAGCCAAGATCGGGGGGTAGCGGGTCAAGAGACCCAGTACTTC CASSQDRGVAGQETQYF
- TRBJ1-1 TRBV9 - TGTGCCAGCAGCGTATTGGCAGAACTGTGGAACACTGAAGCTTTCTTT CASSVLAELWNTEAFF
- TRBJ2-7 TRBV7-9 - TGTGCCAGCAGCTTCGGGCCTCGGAAGTCCGACGAGCAGTACTTC CASSFGPRKSDEQYF
- TRBJ2-7 TRBV7-2 - TGTGCCAGCAGCTTAGACGGGGCGCGCAGCACCTACGAGCAGTACTTC CASSLDGARSTYEQYF
few TRBJ1-2 TRBV18 - TGTGCCAGCTCACCACAGGAGGGCTATGGCTACACCTTC CASSPQEGYGYTF
- TRBJ1-2 TRBV7-2 TRBD1 TGTGCCAGCAGCTTTCCGGGACAGGGGGCTGATGGCTACACCTTC CASSFPGQGADGYTF
- TRBJ1-2 TRBV6-5 TRBD1 TGTGCCAGCAGTCACCGGGACAGGGCTAACTATGGCTACACCTTC CASSHRDRANYGYTF
- TRBJ2-3 TRBV30 - TGTGCCTGGAGGGGGCCAAGAGGGACAGATACGCAGTATTTT CAWRGPRGTDTQYF
- TRBJ2-5 TRBV2 - TGTGCCAGCAGTCAATACCAAGAGACCCAGTACTTC CASSQYQETQYF
once TRBJ2-2 TRBV5-4 TRBD2 TGTGCCAGCAGCTTGGATGTAGCGGGAGAATCCGGGGAGCTGTTTTTT CASSLDVAGESGELFF
- TRBJ2-1 TRBV29-1 TRBD2 TGCAGCGTTGGAACTAGCGGGGGATACAATGAGCAGTTCTTC CSVGTSGGYNEQFF